The clone carrying this T cell receptor (beta chain) was counted a few times. Its antigen is as yet unknown. Germline V gives CDR1 SGHTS, CDR2 YDEGEE. J lost 5 bases, V lost 4 bases, and 9 bases had no gene match. This CDR3 is 15 amino acids long. This entry comes from a study of T cells in Graves' hyperthyroidism and ophthalmopathy. General observations from the study: The model forecast ophthalmopathy, anticipating it by a median 6.5 months before onset. Stable hyperthyroidism was told apart from ophthalmopathy by a model built on 13 V-J features.

TCR beta CDR3 regions were amplified from RNA. In the first-round RT-PCR of the TCR CDR3, the HTBI primer set was used. TCRdb re-called the multiplex PCR reads through MiXCR, storing one row per CDR3 protein. The data hold about 210,000 distinct CDR3 sequences, with roughly 15% observed a single time. Stable hyperthyroidism: no ophthalmopathy progression over 18 months of follow-up. A roughly 10 ml volume of fresh peripheral blood provided the PBMCs. V is TRBV5-8 and J is TRBJ1-2; 9 positions match TRBD1. The specimen was blood. The sequence derives from a man aged 50-60 years with Graves' hyperthyroidism. CDR3 in amino acids: CASSRFDRGGYGYTF. The CDR3 DNA reads TGTGCCAGCAGCCGATTCGACAGGGGGGGTTATGGCTACACCTTC.